This TCR beta chain emerged from a study of shared clonotypes between healthy human individuals. The wider study: Samples came from a couple of female and three male donors aged 18 to 49. Used for every donor were three CD4 naive, three CD4 memory, two CD8 naive and one CD8 memory plate. Study-wide points: Generation probabilities of non-shared clonotypes were lower (relative to those shared by all four donors).

A remark on this clone: The antigen remains undetermined.

The authors split each subset's genomic DNA evenly across several immunoSEQ plates. Only in-frame clones appear in the TCRdb table, and some are missing; sequencing was by immunoSEQ multiplex PCR. This sample carries approximately 180,000 clones, 90% to 95% of them seen once, and the ten largest clones take 0.067%. The CDR3 sequence is 13 residues long. Trimming took off 2 bases at V and 3 bases at J, with 6 bases between the two ends. Germline CDR1 SSHAT, CDR2 FNYEAQ (reference sequence). The genes are TRBV7-7 and TRBJ2-3; D gene uncertain. Specimen: naive CD4+ T cells sorted from blood. The subset: CD45RA+ positively selected. The receptor was isolated from a woman in her twenties or thirties in good health. The CDR3 spells CASSLFTTDTQYF. CDR3 sequence (DNA): TGTGCCAGCAGCTTATTTACGACAGATACGCAGTATTTT.